This T cell receptor (beta chain) was obtained from a study of a mutant IDH1 vaccine in newly diagnosed glioma. Study in general: The treated group averaged 40.4 years old and was around 62% male, roughly 38% female.

V was cut by 6 bases and J by 0 bases, with 12 bases left in between. CDR1 is MDHEN, CDR2 SYDVKM, per germline. The CDR3 consists of 15 residues. Remarks on this clone: Its antigen is as yet unknown.

The assay was immunoSEQ multiplex PCR, and TCRdb's table has in-frame clones only and misses some. The table lists more than 25,000 clones, 65% to 85% of them singletons. Time point described: week 5, during vaccination. The investigators gave 300 ug of mutant IDH1 20-mer peptide in each vaccine dose, together with topical imiquimod. The study enrolled donors with new WHO grade 3 or 4 IDH1-mutant, ATRX-lost astrocytomas. This clonotype was sampled from a man in his forties or fifties with glioma. The material sequenced was PBMCs, taken from a glioma patient whose treatment included an IDH1 peptide vaccine. The chain carries TRBV28 and TRBJ1-3; no reliable D call. CDR3 nucleotide sequence: TGTGCCAGCAGAGTTTTCTTGAACTCTGGAAACACCATATATTTT. This translates into CASRVFLNSGNTIYF.